This entry is about one T cell receptor (beta chain). The antigen remains undetermined. Patients affected by ophthalmopathy presented a Clinical Activity Score of at least 3, a NOSPECS grade of at least 4, and disease duration below 3 months. Each diagnosis was grounded in clinical symptoms, serum thyroxine and TRAb, thyroid ultrasound, and orbital computed tomography. The sample comes from a study of T cells in Graves' hyperthyroidism and ophthalmopathy. The study's findings and limits: Clonotypes that were expanded in thyroid above 0.001 mostly appeared in blood too.

The length of the CDR3 is 11 residues. Germline V gene sequence: CDR1 SEHNR, CDR2 FQNEAQ (reference sequence). Trimming took off 5 bases at V and 13 bases at J, with 11 bases between the two ends. Regions amplified from RNA transcripts were the TCR beta CDR3 regions. Carried out on the TCR CDR3, a first-round RT-PCR used the HTBI primer set. From the multiplex PCR reads, TCRdb called clonotypes with MiXCR, one entry per CDR3 protein. Here the sample spans roughly 650,000 distinct CDR3 sequences, about 16% being singletons. This TCR came from a woman aged 40-49 years with Graves' ophthalmopathy. Material: blood. The chain is built from TRBV7-9 and TRBJ1-4, with D hard to call. This chain's CDR3 is CASSGPTGLFF. Written as DNA, the CDR3 is TGTGCCAGCAGCGGACCCACTGGACTGTTTTTT.